The source of this T cell receptor beta chain is a study of OX40 agonist ivuxolimab in advanced cancers. Study overall: At doses from 0.01 to 10 mg/kg, patients were given intravenous ivuxolimab every 2 weeks. Dose-escalation patients had hepatocellular carcinoma, melanoma, renal cell or head and neck cancer.

Trimming removed 4 bases at V and 1 base at J, with 9 bases between. Germline CDR1 and CDR2: MNHEY and SMNVEV (reference sequence). The CDR3 runs to 14 residues. This clone was counted once. Profiling relied on immunoSEQ multiplex PCR, and the TCRdb table lists in-frame clones only, not all of them. The sample holds tens of thousands of clones; more than 80% are singletons and the top ten take about a tenth. The TCR comes from an adult with an advanced solid tumor such as melanoma, head and neck, liver or kidney cancer. The source material was CD4+ or CD8+ T cells sorted from blood, sampled in a trial of the OX40 agonist ivuxolimab. V gene TRBV27 combines with J gene TRBJ2-3; TRBD2 is a possible D gene (6 bases). The DNA of the CDR3 is TGTGCCAGCAGTTCGGGAGTCGGCACAGATACGCAGTATTTT. It translates to CASSSGVGTDTQYF.